Following are 30 T cell receptor beta chains from one sample sequenced in a study of blood T cell repertoires in COVID-19. The table came from immunoSEQ multiplex PCR; TCRdb's copy has only in-frame clones and leaves some out. Of around 200,000 clones in the sample, under 90% were seen once. Sequences were obtained from peripheral blood. The receptors derive from a young man with active or convalescent COVID-19.

V usage is TRBV19 and J usage is TRBJ1-1; tentatively, D is TRBD1 (6 bases). Trimming removed 6 bases at V and 3 bases at J, with 17 bases between. CDR3 size: 15 residues. Per germline, CDR1 LNHDA and CDR2 SQIVND (reference sequence). The CDR3 loop reads CASSRDRWLDTEAFF. The CDR3 nucleotides are TGTGCCAGTAGCCGTGACAGGTGGTTGGACACTGAAGCTTTCTTT.

This clone came up many times. This chain links TRBV19 with TRBJ2-7; 9 bases fit TRBD1. The CDR3 totals 13 residues. Germline V gene sequence: CDR1 LNHDA, CDR2 SQIVND (reference sequence). J was trimmed by 6 bases and V by 9 bases; bases with no gene match: 9. The CDR3 nucleotides are TGTGCCAGCGAATCGGGACAGGGAAGCGAGCAGTACTTC. This sequence encodes CASESGQGSEQYF.

The chain uses TRBV19 and TRBJ2-7, with 7 positions matching TRBD1. CDR3 length: 14 amino acids. V shed 5 bases and J 5 bases; nucleotides not matched to a gene: 9. CDR1 is LNHDA and CDR2 is SQIVND in the germline V gene (reference sequence). This CDR3 reads CASSQMVTGNEQYF. The CDR3 nucleotides are TGTGCCAGTAGTCAGATGGTGACAGGGAACGAGCAGTACTTC.

The J gene is TRBJ1-6, the V gene TRBV6-1; 7 nucleotides align to TRBD1. With V trimmed by 4 bases and J by 0 bases, 9 bases remained unmatched. The CDR3 consists of 18 residues. Germline V gene data show CDR1 as MNHNS and CDR2 as SASEGT. CDR3 coding DNA: TGTGCCAGCAGTGGAACTCCGGACAGGTACTCCTATAATTCACCCCTCCACTTT. This gives the protein CASSGTPDRYSYNSPLHF.

This clone was counted only a few times. CDR3 DNA: TGTGCCTGGCAGGCGAACACTGAAGCTTTCTTT. It specifies CAWQANTEAFF. This sequence joins TRBV30 and TRBJ1-1; D gene unclear. This CDR3 contains 11 residues. Germline lookup yields CDR1 GTSNPN and CDR2 SVGIG (reference sequence). V dropped 5 bases and J dropped 1 base, with 5 bases sitting between them.

The rearrangement links TRBV4-3 to TRBJ2-3, with TRBD2 identical over 11 bases. This CDR3 has 19 amino acids. The germline gives CDR1 LGHNA, CDR2 YSLEER. The V and J ends lost 0 bases and 2 bases, in that order; junction bases with no gene match: 10. The CDR3 reads CASSQEELAGAGNTDTQYF. The CDR3 region has the DNA TGCGCCAGCAGCCAAGAAGAACTAGCGGGAGCCGGGAACACAGATACGCAGTATTTT.

The CDR3 DNA sequence: TGTGCCAGCAGTGAAGAAGGGGGGACTAGCCTGGTTAGCAAAAACATTCAGTACTTC. Its protein is CASSEEGGTSLVSKNIQYF. The V call is TRBV6-1, the J call TRBJ2-4; 9 bases fit TRBD2. CDR3 length: 19 amino acids. Unmatched junction bases numbered 13, after V lost 1 base and J lost 3 bases. The germline V gene encodes CDR1 MNHNS and CDR2 SASEGT.

The V gene is TRBV29-1, the J gene TRBJ2-5; 9 bases map to TRBD2. Germline-derived CDR1 and CDR2 are SQVTM and ANQGSEA. The CDR3 runs 13 residues. V lost 7 bases and J lost 4; bases outside the gene matches: 7. The CDR3 DNA reads as TGCAGCGGCGCAGCGGGAGGCCCAGAGACCCAGTACTTC. Its protein is CSGAAGGPETQYF.

This clone was recorded only once. J is TRBJ1-2 and V is TRBV29-1; TRBD1 aligns across 7 bases. Per the germline V gene, CDR1 is SQVTM and CDR2 is ANQGSEA. V was clipped by 0 bases and J by 4 bases; unmatched bases: 8. The CDR3 is made up of 15 amino acids. DNA for the CDR3: TGCAGCGTTGAAGAAGGGGGACAGAAGTCCTATGGCTACACCTTC. This translates into CSVEEGGQKSYGYTF. Drawing the rest from reference TRBV29-1 and TRBJ1-2, the complete variable domain is SAVISQKPSRDICQRGTSLTIQCQVDSQVTMMFWYRQQPGQSLTLIATANQGSEATYESGFVIDKFPISRPNLTFSTLTVSNMSPEDSSIYLCSVEEGGQKSYGYTFGSGTRLTVV.

The chain combines TRBV7-2 with TRBJ1-2; 7 bases agree with TRBD1. CDR3 length: 14 residues. V lost 5 bases, J lost 4 bases, and 7 bases stayed unmatched. Germline CDR1 is SGHTA and CDR2 is FQGNSA. The CDR3 protein is CASSQGAGGYGYTF. In DNA, the CDR3 is TGTGCCAGCAGCCAAGGGGCAGGGGGCTATGGCTACACCTTC.

The genes are TRBV9 and TRBJ1-4, with D possibly being TRBD1 (6 bases). Germline CDR1 is SGDLS and CDR2 is YYNGEE. The CDR3 is 16 residues long. With 2 bases removed from V and 0 bases from J, the gap between germline ends came to 11 bases. CDR3 sequence reads: CASSVAEGATNEKLFF. CDR3 bases: TGTGCCAGCAGCGTCGCTGAGGGGGCAACTAATGAAAAACTGTTTTTT.

The V and J genes are TRBV28 and TRBJ2-3; 8 positions agree with TRBD1. The CDR3 covers 15 residues. CDR1 is MDHEN and CDR2 is SYDVKM in the germline V gene. J lost 1 base, V lost 6 bases, and 6 bases had no gene match. CDR3 region: CASSLDRVGTDTQYF. Written as DNA, the CDR3 is TGTGCCAGCAGCCTGGACAGGGTCGGCACAGATACGCAGTATTTT.

The chain employs TRBV29-1 and TRBJ1-2; possible D gene TRBD1, 5 bases. The germline V gene encodes CDR1 SQVTM and CDR2 ANQGSEA. The CDR3 extends over 12 amino acids. Deletions cut 3 bases from V and 3 bases from J, with 8 bases between. The CDR3 is CSVDTGYYGYTF. Here the CDR3 DNA reads TGCAGCGTTGATACAGGCTACTATGGCTACACCTTC.

As to this clone: The junction shows a germline mismatch at one end, possibly a read error. The genes are TRBV28 and TRBJ1-5, with D perhaps matching TRBD1 (6 bases). The length of the CDR3 is 15 residues. Germline lookup yields CDR1 MDHEN and CDR2 SYDVKM. The DNA of the CDR3 is TGTGCCAGCGGTTTGCGGGGGCCTGTTGTTCAGCCCCAGCATTTT. This codes for CASGLRGPVVQPQHF.

This clone has a handful of counts. The CDR3 region is CASSVATGTNSPLHF. In nucleotides, the CDR3 is TGTGCCAGCAGCGTAGCTACAGGGACGAATTCACCCCTCCACTTT. The chain recombines TRBV9 with TRBJ1-6; D possibly corresponds to TRBD1 (6 bases). In germline, CDR1 is SGDLS, CDR2 YYNGEE. This CDR3 has 15 residues. V was shortened by 0 bases and J by 7 bases, with 11 bases between the two germline ends.

The chain couples TRBV27 to TRBJ1-4; TRBD1 might be the D (6 bases). The germline V and J ends were trimmed by 4 bases and 8 bases, with 17 bases remaining between them. The CDR3 totals 15 residues. Germline lookup yields CDR1 MNHEY and CDR2 SMNVEV (reference sequence). For the CDR3, the DNA is TGTGCCAGCAGTTCGTTACCCTTAGGGACAGAAAAACTGTTTTTT. Amino acids: CASSSLPLGTEKLFF.

This clone was detected ten times or more. The chain employs TRBV5-6 and TRBJ1-3, with no clear D. The V end was cut by 0 bases, the J end by 4 bases, with 5 bases between. The germline V gene has CDR1 SGHDT and CDR2 YYEEEE. The CDR3 contains 13 residues. Written as DNA, the CDR3 is TGTGCCAGCAGCTTGGATCGGGGAAACACCATATATTTT. The encoded protein is CASSLDRGNTIYF.

The chain combines TRBV9 with TRBJ2-7, with TRBD2 matching 7 bases. Germline values: CDR1 SGDLS, CDR2 YYNGEE. V was clipped by 4 bases and J by 6 bases; unmatched bases: 4. CDR3 size: 12 residues. In nucleotides, the CDR3 is TGTGCCAGCAGCTTGGGCGGGGGCGAGCAGTACGTC. As protein: CASSLGGGEQYV.

The V gene is TRBV19, the J gene TRBJ2-5; D is unclear. CDR1 and CDR2 from the germline V gene are LNHDA and SQIVND (reference sequence). The CDR3 sequence is 13 residues long. Trimming took 1 base from V and 5 from J, leaving 8 bases between them. In nucleotides, the CDR3 is TGTGCCAGTAGTATAGCCCCTGAGGAGACCCAGTACTTC. Its protein product is CASSIAPEETQYF.

The genes are TRBV6-1 and TRBJ1-1; maybe TRBD1 (5 bases). V lost 1 base, J lost 3 bases, and 9 bases lay in between. The CDR3 is 14 amino acids. CDR1 and CDR2 (germline): MNHNS, SASEGT. This CDR3 reads CASSEGQTDTEAFF. The CDR3 coding sequence is TGTGCCAGCAGTGAAGGACAGACGGACACTGAAGCTTTCTTT.

The gene calls are TRBV6-5 and TRBJ1-1; D gene ambiguous. The CDR3 consists of 14 residues. V lost 6 bases to trimming and J lost 2 bases, with 13 bases between them. Looked up from germline, CDR1 is MNHEY and CDR2 is SVGAGI. The CDR3 spells CASSRVNSNTEAFF. The CDR3 DNA sequence: TGTGCCAGCAGCCGCGTCAATTCTAACACTGAAGCTTTCTTT.

V is TRBV27 and J is TRBJ1-1; no definite D call. This CDR3 region has 14 residues. Trimming stripped 1 base from V and 4 bases from J, with 10 bases between. From germline, CDR1 is MNHEY and CDR2 SMNVEV (reference sequence). CDR3 sequence: CASSLFREGTEAFF. The CDR3, as DNA: TGTGCCAGCAGTTTATTCAGAGAGGGCACTGAAGCTTTCTTT.

The CDR3 bases are TGTGCCAGCTCACCACAGGAGGGTGACGGTGAAGCTTTCTTT. It is translated as CASSPQEGDGEAFF. The rearrangement uses TRBV18 and TRBJ1-1; D gene uncertain. The CDR3 length is 14 residues. Germline V CDR1 and CDR2: KGHSH, LQKENI. The V end was cut by 1 base, the J end by 7 bases, with 13 bases between.

The genes are TRBV10-1 and TRBJ2-1; 8 positions agree with TRBD2. V shed 9 bases and J 16 bases; nucleotides not matched to a gene: 17. The CDR3 covers 13 residues. Germline CDR1 is WNHNN and CDR2 is SYGVQD (reference sequence). DNA for the CDR3: TGCGCCAGAAAAAGTAGCGGGAACAAGAAAGGTTTCTTC. Translation gives CARKSSGNKKGFF.

This clone showed up just once. The gene calls are TRBV2 and TRBJ1-2, with D possibly matching TRBD1 (6 bases). Germline V gene data show CDR1 as SNHLY and CDR2 as FYNNEI. This CDR3 region has 11 residues. Trimming took off 5 bases at V and 13 bases at J, with 14 bases between the two ends. The CDR3 is CASSLRTALTF. The DNA for the CDR3 is TGTGCCAGCAGTCTACGGACAGCCCTCACCTTC.

The J gene is TRBJ2-3, the V gene TRBV7-9; a weak D match, TRBD2 (5 bases). Germline V lookup: CDR1 SEHNR, CDR2 FQNEAQ (reference sequence). CDR3 size: 14 residues. V gave up 1 base and J gave up 5 bases, with 10 bases separating them. The CDR3 DNA follows: TGTGCCAGCAGCTTAGTTTCTGAGGGAGATACGCAGTATTTT. Amino acids: CASSLVSEGDTQYF.

The chain recombines TRBV5-1 with TRBJ1-1, with D hard to call. V lost 0 bases and J lost 3, with 9 bases in between. The CDR3 spans 14 residues. Germline values: CDR1 SGHRS, CDR2 YFSETQ. Here the CDR3 reads CASSLGRPDTEAFF. DNA of the CDR3: TGCGCCAGCAGCTTGGGCAGGCCCGACACTGAAGCTTTCTTT.

J is TRBJ2-2 and V is TRBV2; 10 nucleotides align to TRBD1. From germline, CDR1 is SNHLY and CDR2 FYNNEI. The CDR3 contains 15 residues. Trimming removed 11 bases from V and 4 bases from J; junction bases left unmatched: 10. CDR3 DNA: TGTGCCGGCGGACAGGGGGTCTTTTTCACCGGGGAGCTGTTTTTT. Amino acid sequence: CAGGQGVFFTGELFF.

This clone was recorded only once. The chain uses TRBV9 and TRBJ1-1; maybe TRBD1 (6 bases). This CDR3 region has 15 residues. CDR1 is SGDLS, CDR2 YYNGEE, per germline. Trimming cost V 3 bases and J 0 bases, with 12 bases left between them. This CDR3 is CASSASGGMNTEAFF. The CDR3 coding sequence is TGTGCCAGCAGCGCGAGCGGGGGCATGAACACTGAAGCTTTCTTT.

This chain joins TRBV19 and TRBJ2-3, with D perhaps matching TRBD1 (5 bases). V lost 0 bases, J lost 1 base, and 14 bases lay in between. Germline loops: CDR1 LNHDA, CDR2 SQIVND (reference sequence). There are 17 residues in the CDR3. CDR3 sequence: CASSIEGPVRRTDTQYF. CDR3 bases: TGTGCCAGTAGTATAGAGGGGCCCGTAAGACGCACAGATACGCAGTATTTT.